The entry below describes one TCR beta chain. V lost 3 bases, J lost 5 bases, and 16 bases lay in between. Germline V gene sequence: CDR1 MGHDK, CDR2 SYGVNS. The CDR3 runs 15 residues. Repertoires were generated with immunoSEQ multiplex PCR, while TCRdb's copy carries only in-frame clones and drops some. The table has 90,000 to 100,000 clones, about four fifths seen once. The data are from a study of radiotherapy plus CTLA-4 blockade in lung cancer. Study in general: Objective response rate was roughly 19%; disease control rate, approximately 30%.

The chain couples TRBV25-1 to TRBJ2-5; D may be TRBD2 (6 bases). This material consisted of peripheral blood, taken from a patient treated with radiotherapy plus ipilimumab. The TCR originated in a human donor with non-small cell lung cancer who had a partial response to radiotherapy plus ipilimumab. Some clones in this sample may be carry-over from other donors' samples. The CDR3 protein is CASSDRGTFPETQYF. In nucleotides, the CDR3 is TGTGCCAGCAGTGATCGTGGGACTTTCCCGGAGACCCAGTACTTC.